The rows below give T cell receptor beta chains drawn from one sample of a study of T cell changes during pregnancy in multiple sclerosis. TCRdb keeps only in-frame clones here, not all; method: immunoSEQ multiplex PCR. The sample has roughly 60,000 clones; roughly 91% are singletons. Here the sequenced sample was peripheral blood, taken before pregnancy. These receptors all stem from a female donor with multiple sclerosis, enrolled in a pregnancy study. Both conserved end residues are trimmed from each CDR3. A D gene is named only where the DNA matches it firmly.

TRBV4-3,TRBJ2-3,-,ASSRLQGMGTDTQY
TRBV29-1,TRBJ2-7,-,SVEDREVEQY
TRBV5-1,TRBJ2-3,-,ASSLETGMDTQY
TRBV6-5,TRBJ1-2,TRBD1,ASSSGQGGYGYT
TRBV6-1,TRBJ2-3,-,ASRTAKASTDTQY
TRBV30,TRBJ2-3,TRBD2,AWSPRSGVADTQY
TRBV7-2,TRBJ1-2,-,AGDRLYGYT
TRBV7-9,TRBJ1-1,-,ASRPRTAVNTEAF
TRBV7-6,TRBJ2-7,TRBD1,ASSPQGWAYEQY
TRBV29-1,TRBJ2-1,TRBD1,SVERTGSPNEQF
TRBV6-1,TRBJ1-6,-,ASSRGEGNSPLH
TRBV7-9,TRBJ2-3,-,ASSSKRPPRTDTQY
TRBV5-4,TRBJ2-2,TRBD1,ASTDRGDTGELF
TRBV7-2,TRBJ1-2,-,ASSPRGTYGYT
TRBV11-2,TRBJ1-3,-,ASSLDSESGNTIY
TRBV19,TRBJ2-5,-,ASSIAGVETQY
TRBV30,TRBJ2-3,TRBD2,AWSGGGGYTQY
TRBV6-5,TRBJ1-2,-,ASSYEAGGYGYT
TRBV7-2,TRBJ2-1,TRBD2,ASSLETSKYNEQF
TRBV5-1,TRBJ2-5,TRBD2,ASSPISSLAGMETQY
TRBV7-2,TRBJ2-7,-,ASRRGGARYEQY
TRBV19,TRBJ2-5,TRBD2,ASQVAGTSGETQY
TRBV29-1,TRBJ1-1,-,SAGEGQNTEAF
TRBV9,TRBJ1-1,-,ASRGGLNTEAF